The 21 T cell receptor beta chains given below trace back to one sample, sequenced in a study of cytomegalovirus exposure and HLA in healthy donors. Amplification used 60 Vbeta primers and 13 Jbeta primers. Libraries were prepared by immunoSEQ multiplex PCR; TCRdb keeps only in-frame clonotypes and omits some of them. The data show around 99,000 clones, with almost 75% seen just once and approximately 8% held by the top ten. Sequencing was performed on PBMCs. Source of these receptors: a man between 40 and 49 years old in good health and CMV-seronegative.

This clone is a singleton in its sample. This chain uses TRBV18 with TRBJ1-5, with D possibly matching TRBD1 (6 bases). The CDR3 runs to 13 residues. V was shortened by 3 bases and J by 5 bases, with 8 bases between the two germline ends. Germline V lookup: CDR1 KGHSH, CDR2 LQKENI. The chain's CDR3 is CASSPDRHQPQHF. The DNA of the CDR3 is TGTGCCAGCTCACCCGACAGGCATCAGCCCCAGCATTTT.

CDR3: CASSSSGVGTDTQYF. The DNA of the CDR3 is TGTGCCAGCAGCTCTAGCGGGGTTGGCACAGATACGCAGTATTTT. The chain links TRBV11-2 to TRBJ2-3, with 9 nucleotides matching TRBD2. This CDR3 region has 15 residues. With 4 bases clipped from V and 1 base from J, the junction kept 3 bases outside the gene matches. CDR1 and CDR2 from the germline V gene are SGHAT and FQNNGV.

The CDR3 protein is CASSQTREDTNYGYTF. CDR3 coding DNA: TGCGCCAGCAGCCAAACTCGAGAGGATACTAACTATGGCTACACCTTC. The chain carries TRBV4-3 and TRBJ1-2; D gene uncertain. V was cut by 2 bases and J by 0 bases, with 13 bases left in between. There are 16 residues in the CDR3. Germline V gives CDR1 LGHNA, CDR2 YSLEER.

CDR3 residues: CASSLQGLVHQPQHF. CDR3 coding DNA: TGTGCCAGCAGTTTACAGGGTCTAGTCCACCAGCCCCAGCATTTT. The V gene is TRBV5-6, the J gene TRBJ1-5, with TRBD1 as a possible D gene (6 bases). V shed 5 bases and J shed 7 bases, with 19 bases lying between them. The germline V gene encodes CDR1 SGHDT and CDR2 YYEEEE. The CDR3 is 15 residues long.

The CDR3 region has the DNA TGTGCCAGTAGTATAGAATCGGACAGTCTCTCTGGGGCCAACGTCCTGACTTTC. It codes for CASSIESDSLSGANVLTF. V usage is TRBV19 and J usage is TRBJ2-6; a weak D match, TRBD1 (6 bases). The germline V gene encodes CDR1 LNHDA and CDR2 SQIVND (reference sequence). This CDR3 contains 18 residues. The V end was cut by 0 bases, the J end by 0 bases, with 12 bases between.

This sequence joins TRBV5-1 and TRBJ2-7; TRBD1 agrees at 9 bases. The germline CDR1 and CDR2 sequences are SGHRS and YFSETQ. The CDR3 contains 15 residues. Trimming cost V 1 base and J 1 base; bases outside gene matches: 3. The CDR3 reads CASSLLGQGSYEQYF. The CDR3 DNA sequence: TGCGCCAGCAGCTTGCTGGGACAGGGTTCCTACGAGCAGTACTTC.

The CDR3 DNA sequence: TGTGCCAGCAGTCATACAGGGGGCAGTCAGCCCCAGCATTTT. This translates into CASSHTGGSQPQHF. The J gene is TRBJ1-5, the V gene TRBV27; 9 bases agree with TRBD1. CDR1 and CDR2 (germline): MNHEY, SMNVEV (reference sequence). V was pared by 5 bases and J by 6 bases, with 5 bases of the junction left unmatched. The CDR3 extends over 14 amino acids.

The J gene is TRBJ2-5, the V gene TRBV7-2; TRBD2 matches 13 bases. The ends lost 6 bases at V and 1 base at J; junction bases unmatched: 8. This CDR3 is built from 17 residues. Germline V gene sequence: CDR1 SGHTA, CDR2 FQGNSA. CDR3 nucleotides: TGTGCCAGCAGTTTCGGACTAGCGGGGGAGCGCCAAGAGACCCAGTACTTC. It specifies CASSFGLAGERQETQYF.

The chain combines TRBV7-8 with TRBJ2-7; D unclear. The CDR3 consists of 14 residues. Trimming stripped 2 bases from V and 0 bases from J, with 8 bases between. In germline, CDR1 is SGHVS, CDR2 FQNEAQ. The CDR3 reads CASSLRVSSYEQYF. CDR3 DNA sequence: TGTGCCAGCAGCTTACGAGTTAGCTCCTACGAGCAGTACTTC.

This chain connects TRBV19 to TRBJ2-7; 7 bases match TRBD1. This CDR3 contains 13 residues. CDR1 is LNHDA, CDR2 SQIVND, per germline (reference sequence). The ends lost 4 bases at V and 6 bases at J; junction bases unmatched: 6. CDR3 amino acids: CASSTPDRAEQYF. CDR3 nucleotide sequence: TGTGCCAGTAGTACCCCCGACAGGGCCGAGCAGTACTTC. The full variable domain, in which reference TRBV19 and TRBJ2-7 provide the parts outside the CDR3, is DGGITQSPKYLFRKEGQNVTLSCEQNLNHDAMYWYRQDPGQGLRLIYYSQIVNDFQKGDIAEGYSVSREKKESFPLTVTSAQKNPTAFYLCASSTPDRAEQYFGPGTRLTVT.

This clone showed up just a few times. This chain links TRBV7-2 with TRBJ1-3, with 9 bases that match TRBD1. This CDR3 region has 17 residues. The V segment lost 0 bases and the J segment 0 bases; nucleotides outside the gene matches: 3. Germline CDR1 is SGHTA and CDR2 is FQGNSA. CDR3 region: CASSLAGQGFSGNTIYF. The CDR3 nucleotides are TGTGCCAGCAGCTTAGCGGGACAGGGCTTCTCTGGAAACACCATATATTTT.

The V call is TRBV19, the J call TRBJ1-2; 9 bases map to TRBD1. The CDR3 loop spans 15 amino acids. The germline V gene encodes CDR1 LNHDA and CDR2 SQIVND (reference sequence). J gave up 7 bases and V 3 bases, and 9 bases lay outside the gene matches. CDR3 amino acids: CASSIGRTGVSGYTF. CDR3 nucleotides: TGTGCCAGTAGTATTGGTAGGACAGGGGTGAGTGGCTACACCTTC.

The V and J genes are TRBV14 and TRBJ2-1; D might be TRBD2 (7 bases). Deletions cut 4 bases from V and 2 bases from J, with 12 bases between. The CDR3 is 15 amino acids. Germline loops: CDR1 SGHDN, CDR2 FVKESK. The CDR3 sequence: CASSRGGGPYNEQFF. CDR3 sequence (DNA): TGTGCCAGCAGCCGAGGGGGGGGGCCCTACAATGAGCAGTTCTTC. Drawing the rest from reference TRBV14 and TRBJ2-1, the complete variable domain is EAGVTQFPSHSVIEKGQTVTLRCDPISGHDNLYWYRRVMGKEIKFLLHFVKESKQDESGMPNNRFLAERTGGTYSTLKVQPAELEDSGVYFCASSRGGGPYNEQFFGPGTRLTVL.

This rearrangement joins TRBV19 to TRBJ2-2, with 13 bases matching TRBD2. V shed 7 bases and J 6 bases; nucleotides not matched to a gene: 11. The CDR3 covers 17 residues. Germline CDR1 is LNHDA and CDR2 is SQIVND (reference sequence). This CDR3 reads CASTPTSGGARAGELFF. CDR3 in DNA: TGTGCCAGTACTCCTACTAGCGGGGGGGCCCGAGCCGGGGAGCTGTTTTTT.

This chain links TRBV6-6 with TRBJ2-5; D might be TRBD2 (5 bases). CDR1 and CDR2 from the germline V gene are MNHNY and SVGAGI (reference sequence). Trimming removed 4 bases from V and 2 bases from J, with 14 bases in between. There are 15 residues in the CDR3. CDR3 in DNA: TGTGCCAGCAGTTCCCCCCGGGAACGGCAAGAGACCCAGTACTTC. It translates to CASSSPRERQETQYF.

This chain connects TRBV5-4 to TRBJ2-7, with 11 bases fitting TRBD1. After removal of 0 bases from V and 2 bases from J, the junction contained 1 base not matched to a gene. The CDR3 runs to 15 residues. The V gene's germline CDR1 is SGHNT and CDR2 YYREEE (reference sequence). The CDR3 DNA follows: TGTGCCAGCAGCTTGGCGGACAGGGGGCCCTACGAGCAGTACTTC. Encoded protein: CASSLADRGPYEQYF. Complete variable domain (other parts from reference TRBV5-4 and TRBJ2-7): ETGVTQSPTHLIKTRGQQVTLRCSSQSGHNTVSWYQQALGQGPQFIFQYYREEENGRGNFPPRFSGLQFPNYSSELNVNALELDDSALYLCASSLADRGPYEQYFGPGTRLTVT.

DNA for the CDR3: TGTGCCAGCAGCGAGGGAGGAGGGGCAGCTTTCTTT. Translated, it gives CASSEGGGAAFF. The chain carries TRBV9 and TRBJ1-1; D may be TRBD1 (5 bases). Germline V gene lookup returns CDR1 SGDLS and CDR2 YYNGEE. The CDR3 is 12 residues long. The V gene lost 3 bases and the J gene lost 10 bases, with 13 bases spanning the gap.

This rearrangement joins TRBV27 to TRBJ1-6, with 11 bases matching TRBD1. CDR1 is MNHEY and CDR2 is SMNVEV in the germline V gene (reference sequence). V lost 5 bases and J lost 8; bases outside the gene matches: 11. This CDR3 has 17 amino acids. The DNA for the CDR3 is TGTGCCAGCAGTCCGACTCGGACAGGGGGCTGGGATTCACCCCTCCACTTT. It encodes CASSPTRTGGWDSPLHF.

This clone occurred a few times. At one end, the junction sequence differs from germline, possibly due to a read error. The rearrangement joins TRBV23-1 to TRBJ2-7; D remains unclear. TRBV23-1 is sorted into the ORF group, with uncertain function. The CDR3 is 9 residues long. The DNA for the CDR3 is TGCGCCAGCGTTCAAGACATCCCCTTC. Amino acids: CASVQDIPF.

The chain is built from TRBV7-2 and TRBJ2-7; 11 bases fit TRBD2. V was clipped by 5 bases and J by 3 bases; unmatched bases: 9. Germline CDR1 and CDR2: SGHTA and FQGNSA. This CDR3 region has 16 residues. CDR3 protein: CASSQTSGTSGYEQYF. The CDR3 coding sequence is TGTGCCAGCAGCCAAACCTCCGGGACTAGCGGCTACGAGCAGTACTTC.

V is TRBV5-4 and J is TRBJ2-7, with D possibly TRBD2 on 7 matching bases. The CDR3 has 14 residues. Trimming removed 0 bases from V and 4 bases from J, with 11 bases in between. The V gene's germline CDR1 is SGHNT and CDR2 YYREEE (reference sequence). The CDR3 is CASSLEGGRYEQYF. The DNA for the CDR3 is TGTGCCAGCAGCTTGGAGGGGGGGAGATACGAGCAGTACTTC.